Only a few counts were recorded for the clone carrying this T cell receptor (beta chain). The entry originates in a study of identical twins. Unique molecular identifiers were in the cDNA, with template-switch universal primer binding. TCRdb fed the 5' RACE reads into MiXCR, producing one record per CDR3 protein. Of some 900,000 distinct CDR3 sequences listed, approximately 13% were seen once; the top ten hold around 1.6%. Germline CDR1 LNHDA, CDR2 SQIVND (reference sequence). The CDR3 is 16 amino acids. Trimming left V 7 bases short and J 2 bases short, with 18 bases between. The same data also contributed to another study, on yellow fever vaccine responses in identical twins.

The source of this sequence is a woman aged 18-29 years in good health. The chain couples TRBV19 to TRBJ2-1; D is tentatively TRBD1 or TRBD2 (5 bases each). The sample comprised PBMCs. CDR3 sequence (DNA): TGTGCCAGTACCCCATCGGGGACGGGGACCTACAATGAGCAGTTCTTC. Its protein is CASTPSGTGTYNEQFF.